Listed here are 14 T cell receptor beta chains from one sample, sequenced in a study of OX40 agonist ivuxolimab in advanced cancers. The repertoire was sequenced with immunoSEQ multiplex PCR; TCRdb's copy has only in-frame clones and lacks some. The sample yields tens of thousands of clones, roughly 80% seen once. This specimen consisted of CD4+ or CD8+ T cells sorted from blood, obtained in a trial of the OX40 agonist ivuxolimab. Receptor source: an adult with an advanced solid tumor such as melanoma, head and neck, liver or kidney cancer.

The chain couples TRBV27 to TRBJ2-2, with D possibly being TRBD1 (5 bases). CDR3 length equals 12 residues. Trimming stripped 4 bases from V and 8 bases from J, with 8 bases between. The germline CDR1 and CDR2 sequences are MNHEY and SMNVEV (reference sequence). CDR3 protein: CASSWQGGELFF. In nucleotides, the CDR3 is TGTGCCAGCAGTTGGCAGGGTGGGGAGCTGTTTTTT.

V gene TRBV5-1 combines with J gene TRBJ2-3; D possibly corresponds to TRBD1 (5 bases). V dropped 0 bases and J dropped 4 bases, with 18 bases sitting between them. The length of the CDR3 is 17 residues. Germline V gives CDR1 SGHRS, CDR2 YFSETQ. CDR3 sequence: CASSLARTGNTADTQYF. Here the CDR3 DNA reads TGCGCCAGCAGCTTGGCTCGAACAGGTAACACTGCAGATACGCAGTATTTT.

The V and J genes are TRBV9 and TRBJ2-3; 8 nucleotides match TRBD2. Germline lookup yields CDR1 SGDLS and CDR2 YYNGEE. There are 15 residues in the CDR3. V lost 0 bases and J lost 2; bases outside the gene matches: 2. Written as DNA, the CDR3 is TGTGCCAGCAGCGTAGGCGGGAGGAACACAGATACGCAGTATTTT. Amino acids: CASSVGGRNTDTQYF.

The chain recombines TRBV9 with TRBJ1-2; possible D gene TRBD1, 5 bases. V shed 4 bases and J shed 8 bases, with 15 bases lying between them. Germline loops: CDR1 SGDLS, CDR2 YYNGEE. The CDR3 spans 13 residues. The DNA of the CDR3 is TGTGCCAGCAGCCCGGGACGCCCTGGAGGCTACACCTTC. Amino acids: CASSPGRPGGYTF. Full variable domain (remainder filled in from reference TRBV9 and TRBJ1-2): DSGVTQTPKHLITATGQRVTLRCSPRSGDLSVYWYQQSLDQGLQFLIQYYNGEERAKGNILERFSAQQFPDLHSELNLSSLELGDSALYFCASSPGRPGGYTFGSGTRLTVV.

CDR3 in amino acids: CASTRWESGNTIYF. CDR3 in DNA: TGTGCCAGTACCCGCTGGGAATCTGGAAACACCATATATTTT. This sequence joins TRBV19 and TRBJ1-3; D ambiguous. V was shortened by 7 bases and J by 1 base, with 11 bases between the two germline ends. The CDR3 has 14 residues. Germline V CDR1 and CDR2: LNHDA, SQIVND (reference sequence).

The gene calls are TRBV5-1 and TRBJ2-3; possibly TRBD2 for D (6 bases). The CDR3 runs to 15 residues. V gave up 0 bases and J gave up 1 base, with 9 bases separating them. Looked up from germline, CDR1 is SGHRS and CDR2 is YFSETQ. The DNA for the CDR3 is TGCGCCAGCAGCTTGGGGGAGGCGGGCACAGATACGCAGTATTTT. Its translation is CASSLGEAGTDTQYF.

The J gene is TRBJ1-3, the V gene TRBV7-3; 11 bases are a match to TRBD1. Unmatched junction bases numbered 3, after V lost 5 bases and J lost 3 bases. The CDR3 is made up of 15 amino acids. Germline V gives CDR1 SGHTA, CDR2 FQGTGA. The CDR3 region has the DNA TGTGCCAGCAGCCCGGACAGGGGGCTTGGAAACACCATATATTTT. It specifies CASSPDRGLGNTIYF.

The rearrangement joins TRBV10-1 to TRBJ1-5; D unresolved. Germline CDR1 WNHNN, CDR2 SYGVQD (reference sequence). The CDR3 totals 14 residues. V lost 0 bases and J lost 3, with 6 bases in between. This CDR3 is CASSESGSNQPQHF. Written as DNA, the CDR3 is TGCGCCAGCAGTGAGTCGGGTTCCAATCAGCCCCAGCATTTT.

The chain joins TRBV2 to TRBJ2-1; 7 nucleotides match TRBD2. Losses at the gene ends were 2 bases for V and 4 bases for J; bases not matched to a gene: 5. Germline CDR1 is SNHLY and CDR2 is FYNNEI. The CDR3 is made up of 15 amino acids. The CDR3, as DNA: TGTGCCAGCAGTGAAAGTCTAGCGGCTTACAATGAGCAGTTCTTC. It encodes CASSESLAAYNEQFF.

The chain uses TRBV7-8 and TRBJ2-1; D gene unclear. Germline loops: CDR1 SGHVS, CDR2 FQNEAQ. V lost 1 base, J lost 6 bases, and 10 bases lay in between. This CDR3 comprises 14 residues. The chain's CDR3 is CASSLVHGFNEQFF. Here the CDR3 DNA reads TGTGCCAGCAGCTTAGTACACGGGTTCAATGAGCAGTTCTTC. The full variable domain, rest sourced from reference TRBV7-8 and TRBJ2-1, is GAGVSQSPRYKVAKRGQDVALRCDPISGHVSLFWYQQALGQGPEFLTYFQNEAQLDKSGLPSDRFFAERPEGSVSTLKIQRTQQEDSAVYLCASSLVHGFNEQFFGPGTRLTVL.

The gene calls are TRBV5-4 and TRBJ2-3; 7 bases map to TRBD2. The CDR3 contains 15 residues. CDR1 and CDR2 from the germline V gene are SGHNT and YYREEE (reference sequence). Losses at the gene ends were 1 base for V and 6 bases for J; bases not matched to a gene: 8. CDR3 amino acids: CASSLSLAEGDTQYF. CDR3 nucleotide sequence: TGTGCCAGCAGCTTGTCCCTAGCGGAGGGGGATACGCAGTATTTT.

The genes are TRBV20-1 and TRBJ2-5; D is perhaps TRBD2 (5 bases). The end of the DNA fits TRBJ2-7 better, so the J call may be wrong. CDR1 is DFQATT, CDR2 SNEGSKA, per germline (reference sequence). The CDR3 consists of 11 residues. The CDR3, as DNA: TGCAGCGCATTTTCGGGGTACGAGCAGTACTTC. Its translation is CSAFSGYEQYF.

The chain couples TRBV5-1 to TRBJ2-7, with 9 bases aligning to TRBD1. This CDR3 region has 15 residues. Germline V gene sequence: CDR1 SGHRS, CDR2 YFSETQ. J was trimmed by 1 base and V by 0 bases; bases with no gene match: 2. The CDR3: CASSLAGTGSYEQYF. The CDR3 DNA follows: TGCGCCAGCAGCTTGGCCGGGACAGGGTCCTACGAGCAGTACTTC.

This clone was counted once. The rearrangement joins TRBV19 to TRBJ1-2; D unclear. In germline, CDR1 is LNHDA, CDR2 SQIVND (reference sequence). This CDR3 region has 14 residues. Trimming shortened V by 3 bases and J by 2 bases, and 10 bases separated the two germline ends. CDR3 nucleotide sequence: TGTGCCAGTAGTATGACATCTACCAACTATGGCTACACCTTC. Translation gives CASSMTSTNYGYTF.